The count of the clone carrying this T cell receptor (beta chain) is one. The sample is drawn from a study of blood T cell repertoires in COVID-19. At the level of the study: PBMCs, B-cell-depleted T cells, or T cells provided the cDNA or gDNA that made up the material.

This table comes from immunoSEQ multiplex PCR, and its TCRdb copy is limited to in-frame clones, with some not included. Of roughly 250,000 clones listed, about 89% are singletons. The CDR3 is made up of 14 amino acids. Germline CDR1 is SGHDT and CDR2 is YYEEEE. Trimming removed 4 bases from V and 1 base from J, with 9 bases in between. Everyone who took part was about 18 to 89 years old, and they came from 24 US areas. The sequencing sample was made of PBMCs or T cells enriched from blood (not recorded which). The TCR sequence derives from a woman under 30 who had recovered from COVID-19. J is TRBJ2-1 and V is TRBV5-6, with D hard to call. The CDR3, as DNA: TGTGCCAGCAGCCGACTTGGGTCCTACAATGAGCAGTTCTTC. It yields the protein CASSRLGSYNEQFF.